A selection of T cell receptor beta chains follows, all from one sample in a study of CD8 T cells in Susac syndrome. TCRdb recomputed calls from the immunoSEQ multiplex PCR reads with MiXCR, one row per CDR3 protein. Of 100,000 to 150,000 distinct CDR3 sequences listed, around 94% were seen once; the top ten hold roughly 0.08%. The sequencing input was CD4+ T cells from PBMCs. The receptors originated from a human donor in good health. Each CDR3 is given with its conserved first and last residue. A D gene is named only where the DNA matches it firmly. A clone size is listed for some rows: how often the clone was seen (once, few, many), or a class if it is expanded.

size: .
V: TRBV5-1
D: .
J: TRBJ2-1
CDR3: CASSRLLNEQFF
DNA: TGCGCCAGCAGCCGCCTTCTAAATGAGCAGTTCTTC

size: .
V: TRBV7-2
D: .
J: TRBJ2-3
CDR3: CASSHDREDTQYF
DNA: TGTGCCAGCAGCCACGACCGAGAAGATACGCAGTATTTT

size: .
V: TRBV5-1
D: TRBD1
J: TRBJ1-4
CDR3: CASSASGTANEKLFF
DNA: TGCGCCAGCAGCGCATCCGGGACAGCCAATGAAAAACTGTTTTTT

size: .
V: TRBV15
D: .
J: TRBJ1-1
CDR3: CATSRPIGGEAFF
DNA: TGTGCCACCAGCAGACCAATAGGGGGTGAAGCTTTCTTT

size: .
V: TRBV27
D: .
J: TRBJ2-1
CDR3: CASSPQRGEQFF
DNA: TGTGCCAGCAGTCCTCAGAGGGGTGAGCAGTTCTTC

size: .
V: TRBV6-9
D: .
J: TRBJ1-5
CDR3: CASSFGQGYGQPQHF
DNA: TGTGCCAGCAGTTTCGGCCAGGGATACGGTCAGCCCCAGCATTTT

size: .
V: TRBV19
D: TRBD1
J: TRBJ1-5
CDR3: CASSIPGQYNQPQHF
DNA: TGTGCCAGTAGTATTCCGGGACAGTACAATCAGCCCCAGCATTTT

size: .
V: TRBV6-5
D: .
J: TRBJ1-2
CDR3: CASSYGQGRGYTF
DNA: TGTGCCAGCAGTTACGGGCAGGGTCGGGGCTACACCTTC

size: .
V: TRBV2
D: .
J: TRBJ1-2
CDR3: CASRRPLKDDNYGYTF
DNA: TGTGCCAGCAGGCGCCCCCTGAAGGACGATAACTATGGCTACACCTTC

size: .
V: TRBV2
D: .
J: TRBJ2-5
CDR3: CASTKSLGSGVETQYF
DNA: TGTGCCAGCACCAAATCCCTCGGGAGTGGGGTGGAGACCCAGTACTTC

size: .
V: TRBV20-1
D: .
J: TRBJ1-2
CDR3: CSAALGNYGYTF
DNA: TGCAGTGCCGCTCTGGGTAACTATGGCTACACCTTC

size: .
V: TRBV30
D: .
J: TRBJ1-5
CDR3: CAWSALLGRVNQPQHF
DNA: TGTGCCTGGAGTGCCCTCCTCGGACGGGTCAATCAGCCCCAGCATTTT

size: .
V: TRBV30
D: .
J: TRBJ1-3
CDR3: CAWSIGGFSGNTIYF
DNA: TGTGCCTGGAGTATAGGAGGGTTCTCTGGAAACACCATATATTTT

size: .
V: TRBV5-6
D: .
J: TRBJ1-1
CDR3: CASSSRPDGPFF
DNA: TGTGCCAGCAGCTCCAGACCAGATGGGCCTTTCTTT

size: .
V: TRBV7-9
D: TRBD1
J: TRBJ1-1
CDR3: CASSLMTGPEAFF
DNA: TGTGCCAGCAGCTTGATGACAGGGCCTGAAGCTTTCTTT

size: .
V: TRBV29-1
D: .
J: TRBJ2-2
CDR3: CSVADTGELFF
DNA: TGCAGCGTTGCGGACACCGGGGAGCTGTTTTTT

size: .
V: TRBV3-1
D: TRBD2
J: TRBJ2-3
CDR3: CASRRGLAGVGGTDTQYF
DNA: TGTGCCAGCAGACGAGGACTAGCGGGAGTCGGGGGAACAGATACGCAGTATTTT

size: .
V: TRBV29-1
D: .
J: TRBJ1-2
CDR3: CSVNGQGKLATF
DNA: TGCAGCGTTAACGGCCAGGGGAAGCTTGCCACCTTC

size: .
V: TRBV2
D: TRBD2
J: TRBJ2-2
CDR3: CASSGTSGRGTGELFF
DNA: TGTGCCAGCAGTGGGACTAGCGGGAGAGGGACCGGGGAGCTGTTTTTT

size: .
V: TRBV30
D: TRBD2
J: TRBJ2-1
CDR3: CAWSRVSGRKEQFF
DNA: TGTGCCTGGAGTAGGGTCAGCGGGAGGAAAGAGCAGTTCTTC

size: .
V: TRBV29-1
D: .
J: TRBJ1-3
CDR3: CSVEERGLPGNTIYF
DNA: TGCAGCGTTGAAGAGCGGGGGCTTCCTGGAAACACCATATATTTT

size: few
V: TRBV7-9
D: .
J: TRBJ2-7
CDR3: CASSSRVDLNEQYF
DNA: TGTGCCAGCAGCTCCCGGGTAGACTTGAACGAGCAGTACTTC

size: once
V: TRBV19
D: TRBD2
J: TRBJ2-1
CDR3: CASTGTKYNEQFF
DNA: TGTGCCAGTACCGGGACTAAATACAATGAGCAGTTCTTC

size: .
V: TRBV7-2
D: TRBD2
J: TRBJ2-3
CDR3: CASSRNSGLGPADTQYF
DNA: TGTGCCAGCAGTCGAAACTCGGGACTAGGCCCCGCAGATACGCAGTATTTT

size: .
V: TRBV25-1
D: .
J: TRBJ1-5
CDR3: CASSEWAEQPQHF
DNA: TGTGCCAGCAGTGAGTGGGCAGAGCAGCCCCAGCATTTT

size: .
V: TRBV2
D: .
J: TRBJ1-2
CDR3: CASTQVEGYTF
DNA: TGTGCCAGTACCCAGGTGGAGGGCTACACCTTC

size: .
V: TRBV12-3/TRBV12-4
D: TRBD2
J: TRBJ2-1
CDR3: CASTPGLAGVNEQFF
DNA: TGTGCCAGCACCCCCGGACTAGCGGGAGTCAATGAGCAGTTCTTC

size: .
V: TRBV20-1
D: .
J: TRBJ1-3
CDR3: CSALGPGNTIYF
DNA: TGCAGTGCCCTCGGGCCGGGAAACACCATATATTTT

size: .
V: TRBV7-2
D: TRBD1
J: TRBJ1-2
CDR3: CASSSSRQGIGGYTF
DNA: TGTGCCAGCAGCTCGTCCCGACAGGGGATTGGAGGCTACACCTTC

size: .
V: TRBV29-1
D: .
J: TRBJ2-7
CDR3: CSVRSSDEQYF
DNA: TGCAGCGTTAGGTCGTCAGACGAGCAGTACTTC

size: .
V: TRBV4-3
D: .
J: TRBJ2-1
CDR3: CASSQDLTAGGTHEQFF
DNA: TGCGCCAGCAGCCAAGATTTGACGGCTGGCGGGACCCATGAGCAGTTCTTC

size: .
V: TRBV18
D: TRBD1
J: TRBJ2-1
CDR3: CASSPGTASSYNEQFF
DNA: TGTGCCAGCTCACCTGGGACAGCGAGCTCCTACAATGAGCAGTTCTTC

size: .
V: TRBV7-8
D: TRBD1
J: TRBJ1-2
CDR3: CASSLAGQYYGYTF
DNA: TGTGCCAGCAGCCTAGCGGGACAGTACTATGGCTACACCTTC

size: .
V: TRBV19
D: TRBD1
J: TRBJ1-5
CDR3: CASNPNRGGNQPQHF
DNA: TGTGCCAGTAACCCAAACAGGGGAGGCAATCAGCCCCAGCATTTT

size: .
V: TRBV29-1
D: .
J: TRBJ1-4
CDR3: CSVEVGQAEKLFF
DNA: TGCAGCGTTGAAGTAGGGCAGGCTGAAAAACTGTTTTTT

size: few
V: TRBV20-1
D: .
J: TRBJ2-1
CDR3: CSASGPGVYNEQFF
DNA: TGCAGTGCTTCGGGGCCCGGAGTCTACAATGAGCAGTTCTTC

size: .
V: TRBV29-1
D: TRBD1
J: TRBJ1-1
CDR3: CSVEGQGKNTEAFF
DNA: TGCAGCGTTGAAGGACAGGGGAAGAACACTGAAGCTTTCTTT

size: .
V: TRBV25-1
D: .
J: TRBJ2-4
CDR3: CASSDSGVENIQYF
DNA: TGTGCCAGCAGTGATTCTGGAGTAGAAAACATTCAGTACTTC